Presented here are 27 T cell receptor beta chains from one specimen sequenced in a study of metastatic and nonmetastatic thyroid tumors. TCRdb re-processed the PCR reads through MiXCR. The table has 10,000 to 15,000 clones, over 20% seen once; the top ten hold about 18%. Thyroid surgery was preceded by no treatment in any patient. Sequencing was performed on tumor tissue. The receptors derive from a female donor with papillary thyroid cancer or a benign thyroid nodule (not recorded which). Some clones in this sample may be carry-over from other donors' samples.

Relative to its sample, this clone is medium-sized (0.01 to 0.1%). The chain is built from TRBV12-3 or TRBV12-4 and TRBJ2-1; TRBD1 or TRBD2 may be the D gene (5 bases each). Trimming cost V 5 bases and J 10 bases, with 21 bases left between them. The CDR3 extends over 15 amino acids. DNA of the CDR3: TGTGCCAGCAGTCACACTAACATACGGGACGGGGAGCAGTTCTTC. Residues: CASSHTNIRDGEQFF.

This clone was seen a handful of times. The CDR3 protein is CASSPPGGLQFF. In nucleotides, the CDR3 is TGTGCCAGCAGCCCCCCCGGGGGTCTGCAGTTCTTC. The chain uses TRBV7-9 and TRBJ2-1; D may be TRBD2 (6 bases). Trimming stripped 5 bases from V and 12 bases from J, with 14 bases between. Germline V gene lookup returns CDR1 SEHNR and CDR2 FQNEAQ (reference sequence). The CDR3 covers 12 residues.

This chain links TRBV12-5 with TRBJ2-2, with D perhaps matching TRBD2 (7 bases). CDR1 and CDR2 (germline): LGHNT, FRNRAP. This CDR3 spans 15 amino acids. V lost 0 bases and J 7 bases, leaving 12 bases between the germline ends. Here the CDR3 reads CASGLVQGGGGELFF. As DNA, the CDR3 is TGTGCTAGTGGTTTGGTACAGGGAGGGGGCGGGGAGCTGTTTTTT.

This clone showed up many times. The junction shows a germline mismatch at one end, possibly a read error. The V and J genes are TRBV7-3 and TRBJ2-7; D might be TRBD1 (6 bases). Germline CDR1 reads SGHTA; CDR2 reads FQGTGA. The CDR3 extends over 15 amino acids. The CDR3 sequence is CASSLSRGHSHEQYF. In DNA, the CDR3 is TGTGCCAGCAGCTTAAGTAGGGGACACTCCCACGAGCAGTACTTC.

J is TRBJ1-2 and V is TRBV20-1; D is unresolved. CDR1 DFQATT and CDR2 SNEGSKA come from the germline V gene (reference sequence). V lost 0 bases, J lost 4 bases, and 18 bases lay in between. The CDR3 is 16 residues long. CDR3 region: CSARDLRTSPGYGYTF. CDR3 DNA sequence: TGCAGTGCTAGAGATCTGAGGACTTCCCCAGGCTATGGCTACACCTTC.

J is TRBJ2-7 and V is TRBV20-1, with 8 bases identical to TRBD1. V was pared by 4 bases and J by 0 bases, with 11 bases of the junction left unmatched. The germline CDR1 and CDR2 sequences are DFQATT and SNEGSKA (reference sequence). CDR3 length equals 16 residues. The DNA for the CDR3 is TGCAGTGCTATATGCCCGGGACAGGCGAGCTCCTACGAGCAGTACTTC. Translated, it gives CSAICPGQASSYEQYF.

Relative to its sample, this clone is medium-sized. The gene calls are TRBV7-2 and TRBJ1-6; D may be TRBD1 (6 bases). Deletions cut 2 bases from V and 7 bases from J, with 18 bases between. The CDR3 has 17 residues. The germline V gene has CDR1 SGHTA and CDR2 FQGNSA. This CDR3 reads CASSLKQGWGLNSPLHF. In nucleotides, the CDR3 is TGTGCCAGCAGCTTAAAGCAGGGGTGGGGGTTAAATTCACCCCTCCACTTT.

This clone ranks as medium-sized. V usage is TRBV27 and J usage is TRBJ2-5, with a weak D call TRBD2 (5 bases). CDR1 MNHEY and CDR2 SMNVEV come from the germline V gene (reference sequence). Trimming removed 2 bases at V and 6 bases at J, with 13 bases between. This CDR3 has 14 residues. The CDR3: CASSLIDGDKTQYF. CDR3 bases: TGTGCCAGCAGTTTAATCGACGGGGATAAGACCCAGTACTTC.

The rearrangement links TRBV4-1 to TRBJ2-7; TRBD2 agrees at 8 bases. The J segment lost 6 bases and the V segment lost 6 bases, leaving 13 bases of the junction unmatched. CDR1 and CDR2 from the germline V gene are MGHRA and YSYEKL. This CDR3 region has 15 residues. The CDR3 protein is CASSLAREGRREQYF. CDR3 nucleotides: TGCGCCAGCAGTCTAGCACGGGAGGGCCGTCGCGAGCAGTACTTC.

This clone occurred a few times. The chain links TRBV6-5 to TRBJ2-5; D may be TRBD1 (7 bases). The V end lost 6 bases, the J end lost 9 bases, and 23 bases lay between the germline ends. The CDR3 runs 15 residues. Germline CDR1 is MNHEY and CDR2 is SVGAGI. CDR3 loop: CASSPQKGAREAQYF. The DNA for the CDR3 is TGTGCCAGCAGCCCCCAAAAGGGGGCGAGGGAGGCCCAGTACTTC.

This clone was counted at least ten times. The V call is TRBV14, the J call TRBJ1-4; the match to TRBD1 covers 8 bases. The CDR3 has 13 amino acids. Unmatched junction bases numbered 7, after V lost 6 bases and J lost 10 bases. The germline V gene encodes CDR1 SGHDN and CDR2 FVKESK. CDR3 nucleotides: TGTGCCAGCAGTGGGGCAGGGGGCCTAAAACTGTTTTTT. Translation: CASSGAGGLKLFF. Supplemented by reference TRBV14 and TRBJ1-4, the full variable domain reads EAGVTQFPSHSVIEKGQTVTLRCDPISGHDNLYWYRRVMGKEIKFLLHFVKESKQDESGMPNNRFLAERTGGTYSTLKVQPAELEDSGVYFCASSGAGGLKLFFGSGTQLSVL.

Ten or more counts support this clone. The chain is built from TRBV20-1 and TRBJ1-4; possibly TRBD1 for D (5 bases). This CDR3 region has 14 residues. The germline V gene encodes CDR1 DFQATT and CDR2 SNEGSKA (reference sequence). Trimming removed 6 bases at V and 3 bases at J, with 14 bases between. The CDR3 coding sequence is TGCAGTGCGGACGGACAACCATCTAATGAAAAACTGTTTTTT. Amino acids: CSADGQPSNEKLFF.

The rearrangement links TRBV7-2 to TRBJ1-2; possibly TRBD1 for D (5 bases). V lost 2 bases to trimming and J lost 6 bases, with 13 bases between them. The CDR3 is made up of 14 amino acids. The germline gives CDR1 SGHTA, CDR2 FQGNSA. CDR3 in DNA: TGTGCCAGCAGCTTAACGTTGGTGGGACATGGCTACACCTTC. This sequence encodes CASSLTLVGHGYTF. Together with reference TRBV7-2 and TRBJ1-2, the CDR3 gives the full variable domain: GAGVSQSPSNKVTEKGKDVELRCDPISGHTALYWYRQSLGQGLEFLIYFQGNSAPDKSGLPSDRFSAERTGGSVSTLTIQRTQQEDSAVYLCASSLTLVGHGYTFGSGTRLTVV.

The chain combines TRBV11-1 with TRBJ2-7; 9 bases fit TRBD1. Germline V gene lookup returns CDR1 SGHAT and CDR2 FQDESV (reference sequence). The CDR3 totals 15 residues. Losses at the gene ends were 5 bases for V and 1 base for J; bases not matched to a gene: 6. The CDR3, as DNA: TGTGCCAGCAGCCGTCTGGGGACAGGGTCCTACGAGCAGTACTTC. It codes for CASSRLGTGSYEQYF.

A single count supports this clone. The chain employs TRBV6-5 and TRBJ2-5, with D tentatively TRBD2 (6 bases). The CDR3 loop spans 15 amino acids. Germline assignment: CDR1 MNHEY and CDR2 SVGAGI. V lost 5 bases and J lost 7, with 20 bases in between. The CDR3 sequence is CASSVLAGEGGTQYF. In nucleotides, the CDR3 is TGTGCCAGCAGTGTACTAGCAGGAGAGGGAGGGACCCAGTACTTC.

By share of the sample, this clone is medium-sized. The chain carries TRBV19 and TRBJ2-7; a possible D gene is TRBD1 (6 bases). Trimming cost V 8 bases and J 1 base, with 12 bases left between them. Per germline, CDR1 LNHDA and CDR2 SQIVND (reference sequence). The CDR3 has 13 residues. The CDR3 protein is CASSDSLSYEQYF. For the CDR3, the DNA is TGTGCCAGTTCGGACAGTTTATCCTACGAGCAGTACTTC.

By proportion, this clone is large. This rearrangement joins TRBV6-1 to TRBJ2-7, with 7 bases that match TRBD1. Germline V gives CDR1 MNHNS, CDR2 SASEGT. J lost 2 bases, V lost 6 bases, and 7 bases had no gene match. The CDR3 has 14 amino acids. CDR3 in DNA: TGTGCCAGCAGCCCACGGACAGGAGCCTACGAGCAGTACTTC. This gives the protein CASSPRTGAYEQYF.

The V and J genes are TRBV5-1 and TRBJ2-1, with 7 bases identical to TRBD1. Germline V gives CDR1 SGHRS, CDR2 YFSETQ. V dropped 3 bases and J dropped 3; count of bases not matched to a gene: 12. The CDR3 totals 17 residues. DNA of the CDR3: TGCGCCAGCAGCTCCGAAGAGGGGGCGTATGTCTACAATGAGCAGTTCTTC. This translates into CASSSEEGAYVYNEQFF.

The rearrangement joins TRBV6-1 to TRBJ2-1; unclear D gene. CDR1 and CDR2 from the germline V gene are MNHNS and SASEGT. V lost 7 bases and J lost 13, with 23 bases in between. The length of the CDR3 is 14 residues. This CDR3 reads CASIVQPEPGLQFF. As DNA, the CDR3 is TGTGCCAGCATTGTTCAGCCAGAACCGGGTCTACAGTTCTTC.

This clone was seen ten or more times. The V gene is TRBV20-1, the J gene TRBJ2-7; TRBD2 is a possible D gene (7 bases). This CDR3 is built from 14 residues. Germline values: CDR1 DFQATT, CDR2 SNEGSKA (reference sequence). V lost 5 bases and J 1 base, leaving 15 bases between the germline ends. CDR3: CSALGLGGSYEQYF. Here the CDR3 DNA reads TGCAGTGCTCTTGGACTAGGGGGTTCCTACGAGCAGTACTTC.

This clone has ten or more counts. The chain has TRBV27 and TRBJ2-2, with D possibly matching TRBD2 (6 bases). The ends were cut back, 2 bases at V and 6 bases at J, with 19 bases in the middle. This CDR3 has 17 amino acids. Germline loops: CDR1 MNHEY, CDR2 SMNVEV (reference sequence). The CDR3 spells CASSLGGARRSSGELFF. The CDR3 DNA reads as TGTGCCAGCAGTTTAGGAGGGGCTAGGCGGAGTTCCGGGGAGCTGTTTTTT.

This clone was observed a handful of times. Other DNA sequences in this sample translate to the same CDR3. The J gene is TRBJ2-1, the V gene TRBV4-1; D is possibly TRBD2 (7 bases). CDR1 and CDR2 from the germline V gene are MGHRA and YSYEKL. The CDR3 contains 17 residues. V dropped 1 base and J dropped 0 bases, with 13 bases sitting between them. The CDR3: CASSQVYGGRSYNEQFF. In nucleotides, the CDR3 is TGCGCCAGCAGCCAAGTCTACGGGGGGCGCTCCTACAATGAGCAGTTCTTC.

V gene TRBV13 combines with J gene TRBJ2-1; D ambiguous. The germline gives CDR1 PRHDT, CDR2 FYEKMQ (reference sequence). The length of the CDR3 is 12 residues. Trimming pared 6 bases from V and 6 bases from J, leaving 9 bases between. CDR3: CASSSSVNEQFF. DNA of the CDR3: TGTGCCAGCAGTTCCAGTGTCAATGAGCAGTTCTTC.

This clone is medium-sized (0.01 to 0.1%) in the sample. The chain has TRBV4-2 and TRBJ2-2, with 14 bases fitting TRBD2. Losses at the gene ends were 3 bases for V and 3 bases for J; bases not matched to a gene: 0. Germline lookup yields CDR1 LGHNA and CDR2 YNFKEQ. The CDR3 extends over 16 amino acids. CDR3 loop: CASSQGLAGDTGELFF. The CDR3 DNA follows: TGTGCCAGCAGCCAGGGACTAGCGGGAGACACCGGGGAGCTGTTTTTT.

The chain combines TRBV6-1 with TRBJ1-3; no definite D call. The CDR3 is 16 amino acids. CDR1 and CDR2 (germline): MNHNS, SASEGT. V lost 1 base, J lost 0 bases, and 10 bases lay in between. This chain's CDR3 is CASSEDGGGSGNTIYF. CDR3 nucleotides: TGTGCCAGCAGTGAAGATGGCGGAGGCTCTGGAAACACCATATATTTT.

The chain combines TRBV20-1 with TRBJ2-1; D unclear. Trimming shortened V by 7 bases and J by 8 bases, and 21 bases separated the two germline ends. This CDR3 has 14 residues. The germline CDR1 and CDR2 sequences are DFQATT and SNEGSKA (reference sequence). This CDR3 reads CSVNPLGDRYEQFF. The DNA of the CDR3 is TGCAGTGTCAACCCCCTGGGTGACCGCTATGAGCAGTTCTTC.

The chain couples TRBV20-1 to TRBJ2-7, with D hard to call. CDR1 DFQATT and CDR2 SNEGSKA come from the germline V gene (reference sequence). This CDR3 contains 11 residues. Trimming removed 8 bases at V and 3 bases at J, with 11 bases between. CDR3 loop: CSTQISYEQYF. DNA of the CDR3: TGCAGTACTCAAATTAGCTACGAGCAGTACTTC.